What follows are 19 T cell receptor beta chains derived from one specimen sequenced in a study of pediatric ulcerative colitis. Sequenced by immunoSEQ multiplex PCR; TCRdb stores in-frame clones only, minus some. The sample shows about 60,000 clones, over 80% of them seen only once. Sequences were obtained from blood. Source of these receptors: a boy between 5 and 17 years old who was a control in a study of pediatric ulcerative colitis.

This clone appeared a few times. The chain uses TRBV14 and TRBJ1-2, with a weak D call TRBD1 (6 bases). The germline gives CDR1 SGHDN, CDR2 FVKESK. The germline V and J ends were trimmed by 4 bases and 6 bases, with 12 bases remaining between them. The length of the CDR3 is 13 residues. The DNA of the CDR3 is TGTGCCAGCAGCCTGGACAGTCTAGATGGCTACACCTTC. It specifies CASSLDSLDGYTF.

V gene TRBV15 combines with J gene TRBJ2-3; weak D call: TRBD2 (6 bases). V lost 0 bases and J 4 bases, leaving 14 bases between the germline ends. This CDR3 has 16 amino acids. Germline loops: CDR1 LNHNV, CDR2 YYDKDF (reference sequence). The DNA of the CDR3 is TGTGCCACCAGCAGAGACTGGGACTCACTCGCAGATACGCAGTATTTT. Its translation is CATSRDWDSLADTQYF.

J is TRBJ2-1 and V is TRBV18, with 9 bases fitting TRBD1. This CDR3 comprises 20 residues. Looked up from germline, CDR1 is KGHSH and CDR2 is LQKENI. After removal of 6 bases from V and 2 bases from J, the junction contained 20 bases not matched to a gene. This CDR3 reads CASSSLTGGRRGSTYNEQFF. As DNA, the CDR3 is TGTGCCAGCTCGTCGCTTACAGGGGGCCGGCGCGGGAGTACCTACAATGAGCAGTTCTTC. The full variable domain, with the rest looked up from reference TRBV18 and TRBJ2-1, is NAGVMQNPRHLVRRRGQEARLRCSPMKGHSHVYWYRQLPEEGLKFMVYLQKENIIDESGMPKERFSAEFPKEGPSILRIQQVVRGDSAAYFCASSSLTGGRRGSTYNEQFFGPGTRLTVL.

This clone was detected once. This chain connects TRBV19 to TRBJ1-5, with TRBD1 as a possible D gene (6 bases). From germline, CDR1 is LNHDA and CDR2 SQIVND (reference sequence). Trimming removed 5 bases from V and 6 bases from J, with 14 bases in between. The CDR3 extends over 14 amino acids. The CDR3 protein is CASSFRTVTQPQHF. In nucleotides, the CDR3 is TGTGCCAGTAGTTTTCGGACAGTCACTCAGCCCCAGCATTTT. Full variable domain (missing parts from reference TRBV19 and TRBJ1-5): DGGITQSPKYLFRKEGQNVTLSCEQNLNHDAMYWYRQDPGQGLRLIYYSQIVNDFQKGDIAEGYSVSREKKESFPLTVTSAQKNPTAFYLCASSFRTVTQPQHFGDGTRLSIL.

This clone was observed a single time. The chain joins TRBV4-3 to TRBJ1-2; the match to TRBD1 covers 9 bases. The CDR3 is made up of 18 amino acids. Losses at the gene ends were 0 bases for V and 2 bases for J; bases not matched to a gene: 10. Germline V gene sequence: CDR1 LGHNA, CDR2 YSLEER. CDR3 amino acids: CASSQDRWTGVGNYGYTF. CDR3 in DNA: TGCGCCAGCAGCCAAGATCGCTGGACAGGGGTCGGGAACTATGGCTACACCTTC.

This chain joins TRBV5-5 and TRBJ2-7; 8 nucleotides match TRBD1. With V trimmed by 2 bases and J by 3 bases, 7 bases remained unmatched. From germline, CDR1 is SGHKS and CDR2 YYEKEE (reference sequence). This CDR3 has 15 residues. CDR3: CASSFRTGMNYEQYF. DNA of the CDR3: TGTGCCAGCAGCTTCCGGACAGGGATGAACTACGAGCAGTACTTC.

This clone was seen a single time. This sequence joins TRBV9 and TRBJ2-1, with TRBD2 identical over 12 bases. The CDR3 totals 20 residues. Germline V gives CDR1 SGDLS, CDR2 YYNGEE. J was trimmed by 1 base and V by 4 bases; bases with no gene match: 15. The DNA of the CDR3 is TGTGCCAGCAGCAATCCTAGGGGGCTAGCGGGAGGGCCGTCCTACAATGAGCAGTTCTTC. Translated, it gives CASSNPRGLAGGPSYNEQFF.

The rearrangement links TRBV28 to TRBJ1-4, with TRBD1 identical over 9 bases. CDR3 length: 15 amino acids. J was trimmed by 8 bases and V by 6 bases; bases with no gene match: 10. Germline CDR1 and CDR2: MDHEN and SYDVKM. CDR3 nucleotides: TGTGCCAGCAGCCCCACGGGACAGGGATCCGAAAAACTGTTTTTT. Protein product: CASSPTGQGSEKLFF.

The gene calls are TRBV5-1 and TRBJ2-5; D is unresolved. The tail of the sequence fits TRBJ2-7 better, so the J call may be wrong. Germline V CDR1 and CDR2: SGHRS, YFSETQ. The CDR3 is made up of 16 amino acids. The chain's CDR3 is CASSLLDPKIPYEQYF. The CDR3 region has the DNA TGCGCCAGCAGCTTGCTGGACCCTAAGATCCCCTACGAGCAGTACTTC.

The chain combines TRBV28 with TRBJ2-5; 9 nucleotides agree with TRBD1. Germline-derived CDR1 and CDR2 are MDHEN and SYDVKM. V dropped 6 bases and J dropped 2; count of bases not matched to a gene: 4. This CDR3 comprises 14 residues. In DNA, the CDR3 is TGTGCCAGCAGACGGGACAGGGCTCAAGAGACCCAGTACTTC. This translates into CASRRDRAQETQYF.

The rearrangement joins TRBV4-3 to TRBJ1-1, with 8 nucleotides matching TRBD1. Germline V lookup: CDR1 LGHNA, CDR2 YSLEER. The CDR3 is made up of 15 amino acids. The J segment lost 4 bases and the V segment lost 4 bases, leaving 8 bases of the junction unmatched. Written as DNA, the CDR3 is TGCGCCAGCAGCCGTGATTCAGGGGGCGGCACTGAAGCTTTCTTT. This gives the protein CASSRDSGGGTEAFF.

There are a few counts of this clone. As DNA, the CDR3 is TGTGCCAGCAGATGGACAGGGAGTTCCAATCAGCCCCAGCATTTT. It codes for CASRWTGSSNQPQHF. The rearrangement joins TRBV27 to TRBJ1-5, with TRBD1 matching over 8 bases. Germline CDR1 reads MNHEY; CDR2 reads SMNVEV (reference sequence). The V segment lost 6 bases and the J segment 3 bases; nucleotides outside the gene matches: 7. This CDR3 comprises 15 residues.

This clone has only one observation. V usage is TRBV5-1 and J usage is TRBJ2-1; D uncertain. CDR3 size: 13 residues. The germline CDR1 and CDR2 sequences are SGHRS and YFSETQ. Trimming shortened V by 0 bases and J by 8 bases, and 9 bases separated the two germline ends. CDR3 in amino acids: CASSLGQPDEQFF. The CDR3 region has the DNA TGCGCCAGCAGCTTGGGACAACCGGATGAGCAGTTCTTC.

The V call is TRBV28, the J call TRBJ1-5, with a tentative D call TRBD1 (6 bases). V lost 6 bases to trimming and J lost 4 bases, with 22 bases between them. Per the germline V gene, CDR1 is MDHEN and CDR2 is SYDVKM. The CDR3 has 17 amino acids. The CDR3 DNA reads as TGTGCCAGCAGCCTTTCTTACTCCGGACAGAATAATCAGCCCCAGCATTTT. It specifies CASSLSYSGQNNQPQHF.

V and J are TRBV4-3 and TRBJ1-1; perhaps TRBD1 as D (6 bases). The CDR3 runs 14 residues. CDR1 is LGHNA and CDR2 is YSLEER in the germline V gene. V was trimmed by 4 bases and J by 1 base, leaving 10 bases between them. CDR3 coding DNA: TGCGCCAGCAGCCCCGGGACACAGAACACTGAAGCTTTCTTT. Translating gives CASSPGTQNTEAFF.

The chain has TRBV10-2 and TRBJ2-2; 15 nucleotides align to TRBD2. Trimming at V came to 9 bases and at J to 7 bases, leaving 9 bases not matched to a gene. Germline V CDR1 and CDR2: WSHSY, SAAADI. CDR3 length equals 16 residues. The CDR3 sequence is CARTGLAGGHGGELFF. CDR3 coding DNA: TGCGCCAGAACCGGACTAGCGGGGGGGCATGGCGGGGAGCTGTTTTTT.

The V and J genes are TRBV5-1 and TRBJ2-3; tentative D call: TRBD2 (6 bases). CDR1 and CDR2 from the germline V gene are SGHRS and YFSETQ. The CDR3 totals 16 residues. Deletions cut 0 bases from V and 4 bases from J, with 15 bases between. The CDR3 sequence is CASSLDYLGSSDTQYF. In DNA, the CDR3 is TGCGCCAGCAGCTTGGACTACCTCGGGAGCTCAGATACGCAGTATTTT.

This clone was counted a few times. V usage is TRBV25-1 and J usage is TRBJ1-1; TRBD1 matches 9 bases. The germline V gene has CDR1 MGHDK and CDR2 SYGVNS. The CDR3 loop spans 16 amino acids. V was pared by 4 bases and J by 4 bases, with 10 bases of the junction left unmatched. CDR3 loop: CASSVSVGQGSTEAFF. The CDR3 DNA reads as TGTGCCAGCAGTGTCAGCGTCGGACAGGGGTCCACTGAAGCTTTCTTT. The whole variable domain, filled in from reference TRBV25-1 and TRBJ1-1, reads EADIYQTPRYLVIGTGKKITLECSQTMGHDKMYWYQQDPGMELHLIHYSYGVNSTEKGDLSSESTVSRIRTEHFPLTLESARPSHTSQYLCASSVSVGQGSTEAFFGQGTRLTVV.

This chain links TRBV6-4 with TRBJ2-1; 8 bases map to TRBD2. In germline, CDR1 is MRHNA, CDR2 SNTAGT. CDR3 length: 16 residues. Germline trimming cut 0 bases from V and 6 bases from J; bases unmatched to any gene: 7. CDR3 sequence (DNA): TGTGCCAGCAGTGACTCGAGCGGGAGTTCTTCCAATGAGCAGTTCTTC. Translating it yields CASSDSSGSSSNEQFF.